This TCR beta chain was identified during a study of beta chain features in type 1 diabetes. The germline V and J ends were trimmed by 0 bases and 10 bases, with 14 bases remaining between them. This CDR3 has 15 amino acids. Germline CDR1 reads SGDLS; CDR2 reads YYNGEE. Worth noting for this clone: Antigen specificity is unknown.

It was via CD45RO/CCR7/CD25/CD127/CD95/CD27 that CD4+ naive, central memory, regulatory and stem cell-like memory cells were sorted. The sequenced template was cDNA made from the entire isolated RNA. There were around 3.5 million reads on average in the naive, central memory and regulatory T cell samples. The table came from immunoSEQ multiplex PCR; TCRdb's copy has only in-frame clones and leaves some out. Here the sample spans some 330,000 clones, roughly 12% being singletons. General study results and limits: Insertion counts at VDJ junctions were lower in type 1 diabetes patients, who also showed more deletions there. Shorter TCRB CDR3s, moderately but significantly so, marked every one of the four CD4+ subsets in Type 1 diabetes patients. A potential PCR bias toward shorter templates would be equal in patient and control samples.

Sequenced sample: naive CD4+ T cells from blood. This chain uses TRBV9 with TRBJ1-6; D remains unclear. This TCR derives from a woman under 30 with type 1 diabetes. DNA for the CDR3: TGTGCCAGCAGCGTAGCTTTGGGTCGCGGGTCACCCCTCCACTTT. It yields the protein CASSVALGRGSPLHF.